This is a list of T cell receptor beta chains from one sample in a study of cytomegalovirus exposure and HLA in healthy donors. Generated by immunoSEQ multiplex PCR, the TCRdb table keeps only in-frame clones and is missing some. This sample yields approximately 73,000 clones, of which about 60% are seen a single time; 5% to 6% belongs to the top ten. Sequenced input: PBMCs. These receptors were taken from a man aged 30 to 39 in good health and CMV-seropositive. Both conserved end residues are part of each CDR3. The D gene is left open where the match is weak. Not all rows give a size; the values are once, few, many and, for expanded clones, a class.

size: .
V: TRBV15
J: TRBJ1-2
length: 14
D: .
CDR3: CATSPDRGFYGYTF
DNA: TGTGCCACCAGCCCCGATAGGGGCTTCTATGGCTACACCTTC

size: .
V: TRBV5-4
J: TRBJ2-1
length: 17
D: TRBD2
CDR3: CASRPGTSGGRGNEQFF
DNA: TGTGCCAGCAGACCCGGGACTAGCGGGGGCCGAGGAAATGAGCAGTTCTTC

size: .
V: TRBV7-2
J: TRBJ2-1
length: 15
D: .
CDR3: CASSPSIQKNNEQFF
DNA: TGTGCCAGCAGCCCATCAATACAGAAGAACAATGAGCAGTTCTTC

size: .
V: TRBV2
J: TRBJ2-2
length: 16
D: TRBD2
CDR3: CASSVDLREVVGELFF
DNA: TGTGCCAGCAGTGTAGATTTGCGGGAGGTTGTCGGGGAGCTGTTTTTT

size: .
V: TRBV18
J: TRBJ2-1
length: 17
D: TRBD1
CDR3: CASSPIPFGQEYNEQFF
DNA: TGTGCCAGCTCACCCATCCCTTTTGGACAGGAGTACAATGAGCAGTTCTTC

size: .
V: TRBV19
J: TRBJ2-6
length: 14
D: .
CDR3: CARPPPGGANVLTF
DNA: TGTGCCAGACCCCCCCCGGGAGGGGCCAACGTCCTGACTTTC

size: once
V: TRBV6-5
J: TRBJ2-7
length: 16
D: TRBD2
CDR3: CASSYSGGLSSYEQYF
DNA: TGTGCCAGCAGTTACTCCGGGGGACTAAGCTCCTACGAGCAGTACTTC

size: few
V: TRBV7-3
J: TRBJ1-6
length: 14
D: TRBD1
CDR3: CASSWGTVDSPLHF
DNA: TGTGCCAGCAGCTGGGGGACAGTAGATTCACCCCTCCACTTT

size: .
V: TRBV6-1
J: TRBJ1-1
length: 15
D: TRBD1
CDR3: CASRGRGYRNTEAFF
DNA: TGTGCCAGCCGGGGCAGGGGGTATAGGAACACTGAAGCTTTCTTT

size: .
V: TRBV5-1
J: TRBJ1-4
length: 16
D: .
CDR3: CASSLDFAATNEKLFF
DNA: TGCGCCAGCAGCTTGGACTTTGCGGCAACTAATGAAAAACTGTTTTTT

size: .
V: TRBV5-4
J: TRBJ2-3
length: 14
D: TRBD1
CDR3: CASSFATGKDTQYF
DNA: TGTGCCAGCAGCTTTGCGACAGGGAAAGATACGCAGTATTTT

size: .
V: TRBV28
J: TRBJ2-7
length: 14
D: TRBD1
CDR3: CAAETGGRSYEQYF
DNA: TGTGCCGCCGAAACAGGGGGTCGGTCCTACGAGCAGTACTTC

size: .
V: TRBV30
J: TRBJ1-6
length: 14
D: TRBD1
CDR3: CAWREGTVGSPLHF
DNA: TGTGCCTGGAGGGAAGGGACAGTAGGTTCACCCCTCCACTTT

size: .
V: TRBV28
J: TRBJ1-2
length: 13
D: .
CDR3: CASSENSPMTYTF
DNA: TGTGCCAGCAGTGAGAACAGCCCTATGACCTACACCTTC

size: few
V: TRBV5-1
J: TRBJ2-7
length: 15
D: .
CDR3: CASSLERPGEDEQYF
DNA: TGCGCCAGCAGCTTGGAACGGCCCGGGGAGGACGAGCAGTACTTC

size: .
V: TRBV27
J: TRBJ2-4
length: 13
D: .
CDR3: CASMVDGHNIQYF
DNA: TGTGCCAGCATGGTGGACGGACATAACATTCAGTACTTC

size: .
V: TRBV9
J: TRBJ2-2
length: 15
D: .
CDR3: CASSVASGYTGELFF
DNA: TGTGCCAGCAGCGTAGCGAGCGGGTACACCGGGGAGCTGTTTTTT

size: few
V: TRBV2
J: TRBJ1-2
length: 13
D: .
CDR3: CASMDLPGYGYTF
DNA: TGTGCCAGCATGGACTTACCGGGCTATGGCTACACCTTC

size: .
V: TRBV6-6
J: TRBJ1-2
length: 11
D: .
CDR3: CASKTGLGYTF
DNA: TGTGCCAGCAAGACAGGTTTAGGCTACACCTTC

size: .
V: TRBV28
J: TRBJ1-2
length: 12
D: .
CDR3: CASTSRNYGYTF
DNA: TGTGCCAGCACCTCCCGGAACTATGGCTACACCTTC

size: .
V: TRBV7-6
J: TRBJ2-2
length: 16
D: TRBD1
CDR3: CASSPGTVSYTGELFF
DNA: TGTGCCAGCAGTCCCGGGACAGTCTCATACACCGGGGAGCTGTTTTTT

size: .
V: TRBV25-1
J: TRBJ1-4
length: 14
D: .
CDR3: CASSEVQGYEKLFF
DNA: TGTGCCAGCAGTGAAGTTCAGGGGTATGAAAAACTGTTTTTT

size: once
V: TRBV6-4
J: TRBJ2-3
length: 17
D: TRBD1
CDR3: CASSDGSQGAPTDTQYF
DNA: TGTGCCAGCAGTGACGGGTCCCAGGGGGCGCCCACAGATACGCAGTATTTT

size: .
V: TRBV4-1
J: TRBJ1-4
length: 16
D: .
CDR3: CASSQDGAVTNEKLFF
DNA: TGCGCCAGCAGCCAAGATGGGGCGGTAACTAATGAAAAACTGTTTTTT

size: .
V: TRBV5-8
J: TRBJ1-2
length: 13
D: .
CDR3: CASSLTGVSGYTF
DNA: TGTGCCAGCAGCTTGACGGGGGTGTCTGGCTACACCTTC

size: .
V: TRBV7-3
J: TRBJ2-7
length: 16
D: .
CDR3: CASSPTGTSTPYEQYF
DNA: TGTGCCAGCAGTCCGACCGGGACTTCTACCCCCTACGAGCAGTACTTC

size: .
V: TRBV4-2
J: TRBJ2-7
length: 16
D: .
CDR3: CASSSLIGASSYEQYF
DNA: TGTGCCAGCAGCTCCCTAATCGGAGCAAGCTCCTACGAGCAGTACTTC

size: few
V: TRBV10-1
J: TRBJ2-7
length: 13
D: .
CDR3: CASSDTGSHEQYF
DNA: TGCGCCAGCAGTGATACAGGGTCCCACGAGCAGTACTTC